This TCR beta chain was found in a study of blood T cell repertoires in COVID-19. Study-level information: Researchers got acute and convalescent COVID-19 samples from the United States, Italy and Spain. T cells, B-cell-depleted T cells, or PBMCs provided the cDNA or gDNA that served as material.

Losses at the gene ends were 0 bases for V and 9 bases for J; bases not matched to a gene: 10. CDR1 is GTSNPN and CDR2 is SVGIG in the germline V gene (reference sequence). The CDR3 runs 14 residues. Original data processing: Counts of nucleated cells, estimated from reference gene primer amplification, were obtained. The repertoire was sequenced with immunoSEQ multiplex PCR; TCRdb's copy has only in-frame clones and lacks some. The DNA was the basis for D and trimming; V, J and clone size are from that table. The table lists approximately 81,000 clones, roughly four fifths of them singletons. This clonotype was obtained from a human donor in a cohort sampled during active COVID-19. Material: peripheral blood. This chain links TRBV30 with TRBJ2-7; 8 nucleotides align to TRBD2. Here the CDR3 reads CAWSVIGGGSMQYF. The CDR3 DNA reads TGTGCCTGGAGTGTTATCGGGGGGGGATCAATGCAGTACTTC.